The 9 T cell receptor beta chains presented below share a single source sample, sequenced in a study of shared clonotypes between healthy human individuals. This table comes from immunoSEQ multiplex PCR, and its TCRdb copy is limited to in-frame clones, with some not included. The sample carries under 2,000,000 clones, approximately 94% recorded once. The naive CD8 fraction comprised CD45RO-negative cells positively selected for CCR7 and excluded terminally differentiated effector memory CD45RA+ cells. The sample consisted of naive CD8+ T cells sorted from blood. These TCRs come from a man aged 18-30 years in good health.

The chain links TRBV19 to TRBJ1-1; 7 bases fit TRBD1. The V gene's germline CDR1 is LNHDA and CDR2 SQIVND (reference sequence). The ends lost 5 bases at V and 0 bases at J; junction bases unmatched: 18. The CDR3 runs 19 residues. The chain's CDR3 is CASSAPGWQGGFLNTEAFF. DNA of the CDR3: TGTGCCAGTAGTGCTCCGGGCTGGCAGGGGGGCTTTCTGAACACTGAAGCTTTCTTT.

This chain uses TRBV6-5 with TRBJ1-1; D remains unclear. The CDR3 length is 14 residues. Trimming pared 4 bases from V and 7 bases from J, leaving 16 bases between. The germline gives CDR1 MNHEY, CDR2 SVGAGI. CDR3 loop: CASSSPVLTGEAFF. The CDR3 DNA sequence: TGTGCCAGCAGTTCCCCGGTCCTGACGGGTGAAGCTTTCTTT.

The chain combines TRBV13 with TRBJ2-2; tentative D call: TRBD2 (5 bases). The V gene's germline CDR1 is PRHDT and CDR2 FYEKMQ (reference sequence). The CDR3 has 16 residues. Trimming took 2 bases from V and 0 from J, leaving 10 bases between them. The CDR3 DNA reads as TGTGCCAGCAGCTTATACGCGGGCGCGAACACCGGGGAGCTGTTTTTT. This sequence encodes CASSLYAGANTGELFF.

This clone was detected once. The chain uses TRBV2 and TRBJ2-2; unclear D gene. This CDR3 has 11 residues. Germline lookup yields CDR1 SNHLY and CDR2 FYNNEI. Trimming stripped 5 bases from V and 7 bases from J, with 5 bases between. As DNA, the CDR3 is TGTGCCAGCAGTTGGAGCGGGGAGCTGTTTTTT. Translation gives CASSWSGELFF.

The genes are TRBV5-1 and TRBJ2-3, with TRBD1 identical over 7 bases. The length of the CDR3 is 13 residues. Germline V gives CDR1 SGHRS, CDR2 YFSETQ. V lost 6 bases, J lost 6 bases, and 7 bases stayed unmatched. The CDR3 spells CASTDRAPDTQYF. The CDR3 coding sequence is TGCGCCAGCACCGACAGGGCCCCCGATACGCAGTATTTT.

The chain is built from TRBV5-6 and TRBJ2-7; TRBD1 matches 9 bases. J gave up 0 bases and V 1 base, and 2 bases lay outside the gene matches. This CDR3 region has 15 residues. CDR1 SGHDT and CDR2 YYEEEE come from the germline V gene. CDR3 nucleotide sequence: TGTGCCAGCAGCTTGTTACAGGGGGCCTCCTACGAGCAGTACTTC. Translation gives CASSLLQGASYEQYF.

The chain links TRBV30 to TRBJ2-3; D unclear. In germline, CDR1 is GTSNPN, CDR2 SVGIG (reference sequence). The V gene lost 4 bases and the J gene lost 4 bases, with 15 bases spanning the gap. The CDR3 contains 14 residues. CDR3 sequence: CAWNPSGVADTQYF. The DNA for the CDR3 is TGTGCCTGGAACCCGTCCGGCGTTGCAGATACGCAGTATTTT.

The chain couples TRBV7-6 to TRBJ2-1, with 14 bases that match TRBD2. Looked up from germline, CDR1 is SGHVS and CDR2 is FNYEAQ. The CDR3 contains 18 residues. Germline trimming cut 3 bases from V and 8 bases from J; bases unmatched to any gene: 12. The CDR3 DNA reads TGTGCCAGCAGCTTGGACCATGGAGGGACTAGCGGGAGATATGAGCAGTTCTTC. It codes for CASSLDHGGTSGRYEQFF.

A note on this clone: Additional DNA sequences in this sample encode the identical CDR3. The chain joins TRBV11-2 to TRBJ2-7, with 8 bases fitting TRBD1. The V and J ends lost 1 base and 3 bases, in that order; junction bases with no gene match: 2. Germline-derived CDR1 and CDR2 are SGHAT and FQNNGV. The CDR3 contains 14 residues. The DNA for the CDR3 is TGTGCCAGCAGCTTAGCTGGGACAGGCTACGAGCAGTACTTC. It encodes CASSLAGTGYEQYF.